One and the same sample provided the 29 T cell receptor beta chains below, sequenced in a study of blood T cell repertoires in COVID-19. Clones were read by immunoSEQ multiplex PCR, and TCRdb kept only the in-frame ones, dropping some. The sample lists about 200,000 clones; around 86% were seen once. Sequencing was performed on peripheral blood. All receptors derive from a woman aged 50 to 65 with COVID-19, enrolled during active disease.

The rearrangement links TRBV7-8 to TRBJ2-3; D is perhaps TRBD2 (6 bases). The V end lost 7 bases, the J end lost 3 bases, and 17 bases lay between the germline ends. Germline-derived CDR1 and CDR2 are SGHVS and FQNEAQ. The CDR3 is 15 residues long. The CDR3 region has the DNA TGTGCCAGCACCACGTGGGGGGAGAGGACAGATACGCAGTATTTT. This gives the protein CASTTWGERTDTQYF.

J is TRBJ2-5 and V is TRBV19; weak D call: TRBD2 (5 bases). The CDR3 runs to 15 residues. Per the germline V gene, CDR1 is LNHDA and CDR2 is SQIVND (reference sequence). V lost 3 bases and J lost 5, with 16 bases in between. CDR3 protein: CASSMGKGPGETQYF. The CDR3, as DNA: TGTGCCAGTAGTATGGGTAAGGGTCCGGGGGAGACCCAGTACTTC.

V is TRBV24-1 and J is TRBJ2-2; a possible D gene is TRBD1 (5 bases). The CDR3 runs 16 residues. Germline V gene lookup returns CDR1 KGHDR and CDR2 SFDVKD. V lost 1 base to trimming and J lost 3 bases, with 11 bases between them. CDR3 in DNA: TGTGCCACCAGTGATTTAATAGGGGCGCACACCGGGGAGCTGTTTTTT. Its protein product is CATSDLIGAHTGELFF.

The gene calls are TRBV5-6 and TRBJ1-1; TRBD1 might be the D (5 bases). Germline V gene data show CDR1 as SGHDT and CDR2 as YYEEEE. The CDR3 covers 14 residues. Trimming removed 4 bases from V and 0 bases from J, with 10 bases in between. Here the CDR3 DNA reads TGTGCCAGCAGCCCCGGACATCTGAACACTGAAGCTTTCTTT. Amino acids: CASSPGHLNTEAFF.

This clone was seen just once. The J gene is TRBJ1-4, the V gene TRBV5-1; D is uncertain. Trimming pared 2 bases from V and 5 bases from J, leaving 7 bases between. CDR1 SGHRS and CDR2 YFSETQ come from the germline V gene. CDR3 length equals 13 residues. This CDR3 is CASSLGRNEKLFF. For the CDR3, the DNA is TGCGCCAGCAGCTTAGGGAGGAATGAAAAACTGTTTTTT.

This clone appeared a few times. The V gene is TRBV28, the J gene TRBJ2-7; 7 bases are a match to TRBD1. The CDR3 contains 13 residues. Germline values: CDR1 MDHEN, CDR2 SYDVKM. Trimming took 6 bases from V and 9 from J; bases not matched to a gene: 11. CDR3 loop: CASRDIGRGLQYF. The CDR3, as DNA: TGTGCCAGCAGGGATATAGGCAGGGGGTTGCAGTACTTC.

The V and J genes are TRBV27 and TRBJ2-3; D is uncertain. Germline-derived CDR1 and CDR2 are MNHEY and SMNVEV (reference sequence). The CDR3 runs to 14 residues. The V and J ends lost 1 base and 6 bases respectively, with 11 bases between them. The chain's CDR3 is CASSLLFDGDTQYF. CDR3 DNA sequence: TGTGCCAGCAGTTTATTATTCGACGGGGATACGCAGTATTTT.

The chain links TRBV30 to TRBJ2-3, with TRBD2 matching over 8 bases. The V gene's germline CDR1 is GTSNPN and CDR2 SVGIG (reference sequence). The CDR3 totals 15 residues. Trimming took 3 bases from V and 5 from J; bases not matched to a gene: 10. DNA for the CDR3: TGTGCCTGGAGCCTGGGACTAGGAGAAAGAGATACGCAGTATTTT. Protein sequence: CAWSLGLGERDTQYF.

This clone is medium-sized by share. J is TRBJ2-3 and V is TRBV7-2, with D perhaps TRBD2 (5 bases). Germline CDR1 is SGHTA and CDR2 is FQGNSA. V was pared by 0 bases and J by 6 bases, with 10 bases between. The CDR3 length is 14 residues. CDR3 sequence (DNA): TGTGCCAGCAGCTTAGCTGAAGCGGTGGATACGCAGTATTTT. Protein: CASSLAEAVDTQYF.

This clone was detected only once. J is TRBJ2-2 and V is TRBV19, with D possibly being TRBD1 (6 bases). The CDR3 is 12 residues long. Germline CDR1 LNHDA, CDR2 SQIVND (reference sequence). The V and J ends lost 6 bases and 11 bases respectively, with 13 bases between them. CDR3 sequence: CASSLGGTELFF. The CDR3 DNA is TGTGCCAGTAGCCTTGGTGGGACAGAGCTGTTTTTT. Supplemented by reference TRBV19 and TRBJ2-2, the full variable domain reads DGGITQSPKYLFRKEGQNVTLSCEQNLNHDAMYWYRQDPGQGLRLIYYSQIVNDFQKGDIAEGYSVSREKKESFPLTVTSAQKNPTAFYLCASSLGGTELFFGEGSRLTVL.

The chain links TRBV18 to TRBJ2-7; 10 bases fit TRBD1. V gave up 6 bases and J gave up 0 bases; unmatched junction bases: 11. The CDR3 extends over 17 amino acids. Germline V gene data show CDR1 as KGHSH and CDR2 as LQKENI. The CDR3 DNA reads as TGTGCCAGCTCCTTTGGGACAGGGGCCAGGTCCTCCTACGAGCAGTACGTC. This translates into CASSFGTGARSSYEQYV.

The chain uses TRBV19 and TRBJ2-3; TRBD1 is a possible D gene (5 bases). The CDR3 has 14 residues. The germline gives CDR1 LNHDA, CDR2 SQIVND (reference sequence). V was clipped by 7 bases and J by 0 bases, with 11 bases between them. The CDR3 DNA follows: TGTGCCAGTACCCCGACAGCTAGCACAGATACGCAGTATTTT. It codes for CASTPTASTDTQYF.

CDR3: CASSPGRGYEQYF. The CDR3 DNA follows: TGCGCCAGCAGCCCCGGCCGGGGCTACGAGCAGTACTTC. The chain joins TRBV4-3 to TRBJ2-7; possible D gene TRBD2, 5 bases. The V gene's germline CDR1 is LGHNA and CDR2 YSLEER. Trimming cost V 4 bases and J 3 bases, with 10 bases left between them. This CDR3 contains 13 residues.

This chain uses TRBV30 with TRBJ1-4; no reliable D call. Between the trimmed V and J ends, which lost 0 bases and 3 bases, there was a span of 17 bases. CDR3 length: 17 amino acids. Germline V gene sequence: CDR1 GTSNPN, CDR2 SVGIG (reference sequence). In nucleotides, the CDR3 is TGTGCCTGGAGTGTAGGAACCGGCGTCAGGTCTAATGAAAAACTGTTTTTT. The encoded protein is CAWSVGTGVRSNEKLFF.

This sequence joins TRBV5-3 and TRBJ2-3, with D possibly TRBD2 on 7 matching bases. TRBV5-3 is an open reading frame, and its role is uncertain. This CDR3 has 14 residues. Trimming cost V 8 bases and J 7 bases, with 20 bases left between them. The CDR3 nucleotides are TGTGCCAGGGGGACATCGCGGGGGACTAATACGCAGTATTTT. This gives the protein CARGTSRGTNTQYF.

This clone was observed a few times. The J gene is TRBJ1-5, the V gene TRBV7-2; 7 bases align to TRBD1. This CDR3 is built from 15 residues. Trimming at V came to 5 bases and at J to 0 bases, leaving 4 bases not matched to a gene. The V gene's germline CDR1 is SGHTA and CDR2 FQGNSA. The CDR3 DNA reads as TGTGCCAGCAGCATTGGGACAGCTAGCAATCAGCCCCAGCATTTT. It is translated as CASSIGTASNQPQHF.

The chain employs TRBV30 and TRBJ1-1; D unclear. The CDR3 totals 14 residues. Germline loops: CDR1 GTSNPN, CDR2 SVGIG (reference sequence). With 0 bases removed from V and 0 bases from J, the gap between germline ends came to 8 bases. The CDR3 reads CAWSVHGLNTEAFF. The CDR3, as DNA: TGTGCCTGGAGTGTCCACGGTTTGAACACTGAAGCTTTCTTT. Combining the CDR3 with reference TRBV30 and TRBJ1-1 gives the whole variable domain SQTIHQWPATLVQPVGSPLSLECTVEGTSNPNLYWYRQAAGRGLQLLFYSVGIGQISSEVPQNLSASRPQDRQFILSSKKLLLSDSGFYLCAWSVHGLNTEAFFGQGTRLTVV.

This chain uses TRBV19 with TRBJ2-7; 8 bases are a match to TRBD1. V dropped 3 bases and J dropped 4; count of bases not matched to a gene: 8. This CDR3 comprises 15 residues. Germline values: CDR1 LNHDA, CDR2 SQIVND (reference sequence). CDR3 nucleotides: TGTGCCAGTAGTATCCAGGACAGGGTGGGTTACGAGCAGTACTTC. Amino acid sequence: CASSIQDRVGYEQYF.

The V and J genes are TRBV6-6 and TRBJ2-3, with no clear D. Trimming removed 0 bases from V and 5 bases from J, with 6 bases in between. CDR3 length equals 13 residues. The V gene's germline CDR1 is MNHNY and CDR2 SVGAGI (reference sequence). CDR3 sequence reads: CASSYSTGDTQYF. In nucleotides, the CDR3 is TGTGCCAGCAGTTACTCGACTGGAGATACGCAGTATTTT.

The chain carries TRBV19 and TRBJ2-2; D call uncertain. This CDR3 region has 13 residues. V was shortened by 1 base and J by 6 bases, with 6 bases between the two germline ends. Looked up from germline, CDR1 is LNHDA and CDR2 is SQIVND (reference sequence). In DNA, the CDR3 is TGTGCCAGTAGTATAGCCCAGGCCGGGGAGCTGTTTTTT. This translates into CASSIAQAGELFF.

For the CDR3, the DNA is TGCGCCAGCAGCCAAAAAACAGGGATTACCGGGGAGCTGTTTTTT. It specifies CASSQKTGITGELFF. This rearrangement joins TRBV4-3 to TRBJ2-2, with D perhaps matching TRBD1 (6 bases). This CDR3 spans 15 amino acids. Germline V lookup: CDR1 LGHNA, CDR2 YSLEER. The ends were cut back, 2 bases at V and 5 bases at J, with 12 bases in the middle.

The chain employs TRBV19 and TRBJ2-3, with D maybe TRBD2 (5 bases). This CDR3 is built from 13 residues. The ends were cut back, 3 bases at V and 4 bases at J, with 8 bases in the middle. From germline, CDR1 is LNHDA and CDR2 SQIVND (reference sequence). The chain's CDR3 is CASSISAPDTQYF. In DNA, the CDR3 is TGTGCCAGTAGTATTAGCGCGCCAGATACGCAGTATTTT.

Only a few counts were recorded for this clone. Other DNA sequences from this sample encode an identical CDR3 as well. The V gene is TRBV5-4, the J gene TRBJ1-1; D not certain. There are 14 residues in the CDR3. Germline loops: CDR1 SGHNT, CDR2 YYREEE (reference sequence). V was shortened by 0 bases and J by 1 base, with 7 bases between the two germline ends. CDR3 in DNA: TGTGCCAGCAGCTTGGTAGCGGGGAACACTGAAGCTTTCTTT. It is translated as CASSLVAGNTEAFF.

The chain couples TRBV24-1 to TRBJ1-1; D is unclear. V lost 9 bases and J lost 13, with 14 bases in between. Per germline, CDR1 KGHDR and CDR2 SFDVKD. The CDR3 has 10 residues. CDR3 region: CATPDPQVFF. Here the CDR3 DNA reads TGTGCCACCCCCGACCCTCAGGTTTTCTTT.

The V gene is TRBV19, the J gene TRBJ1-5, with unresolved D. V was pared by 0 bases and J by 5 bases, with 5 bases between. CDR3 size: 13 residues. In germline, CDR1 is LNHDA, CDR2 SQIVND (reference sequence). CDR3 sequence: CASSIDRYQPQHF. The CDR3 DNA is TGTGCCAGTAGTATAGACAGATATCAGCCCCAGCATTTT.

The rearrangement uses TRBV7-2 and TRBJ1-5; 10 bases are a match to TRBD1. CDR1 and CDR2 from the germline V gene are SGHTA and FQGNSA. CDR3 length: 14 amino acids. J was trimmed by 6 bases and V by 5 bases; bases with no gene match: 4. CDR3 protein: CASSQGQGGQPQHF. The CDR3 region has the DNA TGTGCCAGCAGCCAAGGACAGGGGGGTCAGCCCCAGCATTTT.

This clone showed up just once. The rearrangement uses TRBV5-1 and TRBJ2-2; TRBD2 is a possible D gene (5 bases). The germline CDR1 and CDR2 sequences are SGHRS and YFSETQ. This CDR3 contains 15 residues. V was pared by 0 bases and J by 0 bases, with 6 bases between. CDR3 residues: CASSLGGTNTGELFF. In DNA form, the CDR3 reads TGCGCCAGCAGCTTGGGAGGGACGAACACCGGGGAGCTGTTTTTT.

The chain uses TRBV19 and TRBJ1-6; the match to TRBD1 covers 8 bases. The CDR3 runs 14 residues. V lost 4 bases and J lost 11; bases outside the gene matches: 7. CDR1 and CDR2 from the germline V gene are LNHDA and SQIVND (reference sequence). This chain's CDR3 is CASSRGQGRAPLHF. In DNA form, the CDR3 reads TGTGCCAGTAGTAGAGGACAGGGAAGGGCACCCCTCCACTTT.

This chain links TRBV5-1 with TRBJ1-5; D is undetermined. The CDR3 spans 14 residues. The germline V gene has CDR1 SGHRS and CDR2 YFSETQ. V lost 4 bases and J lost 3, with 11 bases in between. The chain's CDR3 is CASSPDFYNQPQHF. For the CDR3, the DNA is TGCGCCAGCAGCCCGGACTTTTACAATCAGCCCCAGCATTTT.